The clone carrying this T cell receptor beta chain came up a few times. Antigen specificity is unknown. As TCR cDNA was made by 5'RACE template switching, a universal primer site and UMIs were added. One entry per CDR3 protein results from TCRdb running MiXCR on the 5' RACE reads. The sample includes some 160,000 distinct CDR3 sequences, 9.3% of them seen just once. Germline-derived CDR1 and CDR2 are DFQATT and SNEGSKA (reference sequence). The CDR3 length is 15 residues. Trimming pared 4 bases from V and 6 bases from J, leaving 16 bases between. The sample is drawn from a study of T cells after yellow fever vaccination. Background on the study: SMART-Seq v4 Ultra Low Input served to prepare low-cell-number fractions.

Study outcomes and limitations: It was a small share of clonotypes that appeared in both CD4 and CD8 compartments. Subsequent to the booster, the majority of primary-vaccination clones reappeared (96% CD4, 88% CD8).

The TCR sequence derives from a man in his late teens or twenties who received the YFV17D yellow fever vaccine. The chain recombines TRBV20-1 with TRBJ1-6; D is unresolved. The material sequenced was CD8+ T cells sorted from PBMCs, taken 45 days after the yellow fever booster vaccination. The CDR3 coding sequence is TGCAGTGCTACGGCTGGGGTTAAGGGTAATTCACCCCTCCACTTT. This sequence encodes CSATAGVKGNSPLHF.